The source of this T cell receptor beta chain is a study of blood T cell repertoires in COVID-19. TCRdb's table, derived via immunoSEQ multiplex PCR, lists solely in-frame clones and lacks some. Here the sample spans 250,000 to 300,000 clones, under 90% being singletons. The CDR3 sequence is 14 residues long. V was shortened by 6 bases and J by 2 bases, with 14 bases between the two germline ends. CDR1 ENHRY and CDR2 SYGVKD come from the germline V gene. Shortly before study entry, within 2 weeks, exposed participants had met a COVID-19 case. The sample consisted of PBMCs or T cells enriched from blood (not recorded which). The chain links TRBV10-3 to TRBJ2-7, with D possibly being TRBD1 (6 bases). This TCR derives from a woman aged 50 to 60 who had been exposed to COVID-19. CDR3 in DNA: TGTGCCATCAGCGTCGGTTGGGACACCTACGAGCAGTACTTC. Translating it yields CAISVGWDTYEQYF.